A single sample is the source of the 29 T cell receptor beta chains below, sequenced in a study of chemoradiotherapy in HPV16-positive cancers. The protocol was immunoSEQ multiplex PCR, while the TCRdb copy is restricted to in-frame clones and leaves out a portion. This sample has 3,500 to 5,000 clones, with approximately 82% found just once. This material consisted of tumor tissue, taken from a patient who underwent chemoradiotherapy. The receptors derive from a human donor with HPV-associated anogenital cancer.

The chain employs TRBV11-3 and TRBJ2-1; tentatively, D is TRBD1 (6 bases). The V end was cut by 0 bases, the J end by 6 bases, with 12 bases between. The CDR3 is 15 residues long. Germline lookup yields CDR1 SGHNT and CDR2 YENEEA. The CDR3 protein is CASSLDRIGGNEQFF. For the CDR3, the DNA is TGTGCCAGCAGCTTAGATCGAATAGGGGGCAATGAGCAGTTCTTC.

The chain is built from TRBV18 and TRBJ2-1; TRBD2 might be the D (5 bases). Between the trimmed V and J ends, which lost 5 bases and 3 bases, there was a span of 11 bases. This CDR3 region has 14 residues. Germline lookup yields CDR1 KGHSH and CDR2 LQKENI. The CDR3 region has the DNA TGTGCCAGCTCAATCCTAGCCTTCTACAATGAGCAGTTCTTC. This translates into CASSILAFYNEQFF.

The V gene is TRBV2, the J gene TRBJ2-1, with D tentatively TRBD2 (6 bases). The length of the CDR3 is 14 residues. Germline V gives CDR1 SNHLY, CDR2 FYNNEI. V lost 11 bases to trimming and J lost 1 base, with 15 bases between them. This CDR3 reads CAGGSGRSYNEQFF. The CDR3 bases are TGTGCCGGAGGGTCGGGACGGTCCTACAATGAGCAGTTCTTC. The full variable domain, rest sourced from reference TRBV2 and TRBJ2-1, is EPEVTQTPSHQVTQMGQEVILRCVPISNHLYFYWYRQILGQKVEFLVSFYNNEISEKSEIFDDQFSVERPDGSNFTLKIRSTKLEDSAMYFCAGGSGRSYNEQFFGPGTRLTVL.

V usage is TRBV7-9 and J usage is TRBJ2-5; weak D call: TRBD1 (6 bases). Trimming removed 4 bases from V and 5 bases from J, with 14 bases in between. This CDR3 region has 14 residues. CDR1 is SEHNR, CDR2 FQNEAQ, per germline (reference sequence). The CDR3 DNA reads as TGTGCCAGCAGCTCCACAGGGAATGGGGAGACCCAGTACTTC. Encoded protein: CASSSTGNGETQYF.

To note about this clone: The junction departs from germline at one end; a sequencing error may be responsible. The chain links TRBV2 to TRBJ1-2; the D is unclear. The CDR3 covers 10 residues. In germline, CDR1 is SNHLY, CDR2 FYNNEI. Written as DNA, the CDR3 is TGTGCCAGCAGGGAAGGACGTTACACCTTC. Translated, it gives CASREGRYTF. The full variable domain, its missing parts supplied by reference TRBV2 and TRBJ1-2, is EPEVTQTPSHQVTQMGQEVILRCVPISNHLYFYWYRQILGQKVEFLVSFYNNEISEKSEIFDDQFSVERPDGSNFTLKIRSTKLEDSAMYFCASREGRYTFGSGTRLTVV.

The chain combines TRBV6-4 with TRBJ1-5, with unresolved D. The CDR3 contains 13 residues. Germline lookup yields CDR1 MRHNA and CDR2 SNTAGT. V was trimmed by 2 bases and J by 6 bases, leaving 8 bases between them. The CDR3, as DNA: TGTGCCAGCAGTGACAGGGAGGGTCAGCCCCAGCATTTT. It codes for CASSDREGQPQHF.

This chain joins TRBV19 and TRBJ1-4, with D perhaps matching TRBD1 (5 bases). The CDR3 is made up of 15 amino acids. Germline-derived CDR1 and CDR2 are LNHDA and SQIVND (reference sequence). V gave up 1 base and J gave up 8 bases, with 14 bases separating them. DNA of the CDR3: TGTGCCAGTAGTATAGGGGGCAGGGTCGGCGAAAAACTGTTTTTT. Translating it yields CASSIGGRVGEKLFF.

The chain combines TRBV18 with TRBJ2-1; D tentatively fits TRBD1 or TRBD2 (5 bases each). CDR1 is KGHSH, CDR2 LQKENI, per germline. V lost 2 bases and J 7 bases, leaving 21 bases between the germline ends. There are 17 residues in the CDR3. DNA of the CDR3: TGTGCCAGCTCACCAAGAGGGTTAGAGCAGGGAAAGAATGAGCAGTTCTTC. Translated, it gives CASSPRGLEQGKNEQFF.

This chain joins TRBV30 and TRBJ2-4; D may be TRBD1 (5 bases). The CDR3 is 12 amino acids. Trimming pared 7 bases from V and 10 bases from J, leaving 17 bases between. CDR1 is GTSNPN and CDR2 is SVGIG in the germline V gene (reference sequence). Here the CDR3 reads CAYDLGQGIQYF. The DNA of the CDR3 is TGTGCCTACGACTTGGGGCAAGGAATTCAGTACTTC.

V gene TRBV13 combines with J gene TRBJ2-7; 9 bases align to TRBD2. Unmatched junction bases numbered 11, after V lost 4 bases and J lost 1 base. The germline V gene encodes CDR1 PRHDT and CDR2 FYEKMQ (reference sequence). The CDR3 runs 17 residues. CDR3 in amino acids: CASSYPPQRGVSYEQYF. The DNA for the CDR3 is TGTGCCAGCAGCTACCCCCCCCAGCGGGGGGTATCCTACGAGCAGTACTTC.

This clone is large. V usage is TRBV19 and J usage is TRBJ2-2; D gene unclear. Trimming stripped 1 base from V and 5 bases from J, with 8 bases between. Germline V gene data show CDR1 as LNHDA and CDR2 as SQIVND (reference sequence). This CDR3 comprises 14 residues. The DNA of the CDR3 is TGTGCCAGTAGTATAGCACAGACAACCGGGGAGCTGTTTTTT. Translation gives CASSIAQTTGELFF.

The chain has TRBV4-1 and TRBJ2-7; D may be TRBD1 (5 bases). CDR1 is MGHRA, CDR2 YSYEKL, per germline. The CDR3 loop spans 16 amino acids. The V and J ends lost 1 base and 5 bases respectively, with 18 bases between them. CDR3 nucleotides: TGCGCCAGCAGCCAAGCCCTCGCGCAGGGCATCCACGAGCAGTACTTC. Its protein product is CASSQALAQGIHEQYF.

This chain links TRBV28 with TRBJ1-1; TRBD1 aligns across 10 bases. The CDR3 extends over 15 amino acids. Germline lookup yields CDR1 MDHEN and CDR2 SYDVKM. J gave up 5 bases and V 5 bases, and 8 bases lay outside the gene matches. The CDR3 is CASSRPGTGVTEAFF. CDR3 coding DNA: TGTGCCAGCAGTCGTCCCGGGACAGGGGTGACTGAAGCTTTCTTT.

Here the CDR3 reads CASSRGQANSYEQYF. CDR3 coding DNA: TGTGCCAGCAGCCGGGGACAGGCGAACTCCTACGAGCAGTACTTC. The rearrangement uses TRBV5-4 and TRBJ2-7, with 8 bases lining up with TRBD1. Germline V lookup: CDR1 SGHNT, CDR2 YYREEE (reference sequence). The V and J ends lost 4 bases and 0 bases, in that order; junction bases with no gene match: 6. This CDR3 region has 15 residues.

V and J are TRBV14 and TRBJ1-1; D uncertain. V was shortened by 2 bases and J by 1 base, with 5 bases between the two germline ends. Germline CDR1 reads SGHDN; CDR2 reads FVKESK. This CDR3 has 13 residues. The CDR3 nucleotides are TGTGCCAGCAGCCAATGGACGAACACTGAAGCTTTCTTT. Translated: CASSQWTNTEAFF. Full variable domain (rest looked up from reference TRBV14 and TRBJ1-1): EAGVTQFPSHSVIEKGQTVTLRCDPISGHDNLYWYRRVMGKEIKFLLHFVKESKQDESGMPNNRFLAERTGGTYSTLKVQPAELEDSGVYFCASSQWTNTEAFFGQGTRLTVV.

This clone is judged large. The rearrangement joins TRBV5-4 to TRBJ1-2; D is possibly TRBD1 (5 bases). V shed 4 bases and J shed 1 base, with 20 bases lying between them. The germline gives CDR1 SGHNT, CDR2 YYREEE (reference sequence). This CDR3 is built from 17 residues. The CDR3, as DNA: TGTGCCAGCAGCCCCAATAGAGGGCAGGGTAGTAACTATGGCTACACCTTC. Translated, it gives CASSPNRGQGSNYGYTF.

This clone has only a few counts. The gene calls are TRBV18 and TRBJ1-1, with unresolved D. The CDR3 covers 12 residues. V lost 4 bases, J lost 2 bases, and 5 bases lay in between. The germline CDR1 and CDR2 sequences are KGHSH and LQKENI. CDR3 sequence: CASSRENTEAFF. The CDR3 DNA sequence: TGTGCCAGCTCACGGGAAAACACTGAAGCTTTCTTT.

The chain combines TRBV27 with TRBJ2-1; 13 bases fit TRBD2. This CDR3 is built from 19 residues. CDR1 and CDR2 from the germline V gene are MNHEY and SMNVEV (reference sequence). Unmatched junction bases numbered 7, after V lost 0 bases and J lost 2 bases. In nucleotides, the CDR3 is TGTGCCAGCAGTTTATCTTGGACTAGCGGGAGCGGAACCTACAATGAGCAGTTCTTC. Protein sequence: CASSLSWTSGSGTYNEQFF.

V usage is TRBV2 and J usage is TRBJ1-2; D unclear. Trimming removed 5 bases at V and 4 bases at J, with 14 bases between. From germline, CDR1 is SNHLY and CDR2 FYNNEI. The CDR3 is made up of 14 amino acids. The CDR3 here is CASSPEGFSYGYTF. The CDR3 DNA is TGTGCCAGCAGTCCGGAGGGCTTTTCCTATGGCTACACCTTC.

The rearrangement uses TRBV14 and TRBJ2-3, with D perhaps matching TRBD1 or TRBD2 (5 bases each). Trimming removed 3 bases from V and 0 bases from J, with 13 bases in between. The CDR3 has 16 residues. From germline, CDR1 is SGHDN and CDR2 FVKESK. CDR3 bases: TGTGCCAGCAGCCACTGGTTGGGACCTAGCACAGATACGCAGTATTTT. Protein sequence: CASSHWLGPSTDTQYF.

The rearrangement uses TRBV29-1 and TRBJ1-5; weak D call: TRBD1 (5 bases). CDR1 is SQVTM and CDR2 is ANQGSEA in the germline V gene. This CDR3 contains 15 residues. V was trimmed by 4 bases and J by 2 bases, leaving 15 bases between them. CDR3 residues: CSVGWGSDRNQPQHF. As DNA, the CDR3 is TGCAGCGTTGGATGGGGGTCGGATCGCAATCAGCCCCAGCATTTT.

This chain's CDR3 is CASSIRMRGSTGELFF. CDR3 in DNA: TGTGCCAGTAGTATTCGAATGAGGGGGAGCACCGGGGAGCTGTTTTTT. V is TRBV19 and J is TRBJ2-2; tentative D call: TRBD1 (6 bases). The CDR3 length is 16 residues. The V end was cut by 3 bases, the J end by 4 bases, with 15 bases between. Germline CDR1 reads LNHDA; CDR2 reads SQIVND (reference sequence).

CDR3 sequence reads: CASSRDNALTEAFF. In nucleotides, the CDR3 is TGTGCCAGCAGCCGGGACAATGCTTTAACTGAAGCTTTCTTT. This chain connects TRBV6-1 to TRBJ1-1; possible D gene TRBD1, 6 bases. Germline V lookup: CDR1 MNHNS, CDR2 SASEGT. The CDR3 consists of 14 residues. V gave up 6 bases and J gave up 5 bases, with 16 bases separating them.

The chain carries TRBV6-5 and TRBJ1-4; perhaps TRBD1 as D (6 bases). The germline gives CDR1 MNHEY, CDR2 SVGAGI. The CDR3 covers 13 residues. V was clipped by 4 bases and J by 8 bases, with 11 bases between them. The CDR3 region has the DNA TGTGCCAGCAGTTCAGGGGTTCGGGAAAAACTGTTTTTT. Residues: CASSSGVREKLFF.

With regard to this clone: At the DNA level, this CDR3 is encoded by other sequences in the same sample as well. The chain's CDR3 is CASSPTGGQETQYF. In nucleotides, the CDR3 is TGTGCCAGCAGCCCGACGGGGGGCCAAGAGACCCAGTACTTC. The V call is TRBV5-4, the J call TRBJ2-5, with 7 nucleotides matching TRBD2. Germline CDR1 reads SGHNT; CDR2 reads YYREEE (reference sequence). The trim removed 4 bases at V and 1 base at J, leaving 4 bases unmatched. There are 14 residues in the CDR3. Full variable domain (remainder filled in from reference TRBV5-4 and TRBJ2-5): ETGVTQSPTHLIKTRGQQVTLRCSSQSGHNTVSWYQQALGQGPQFIFQYYREEENGRGNFPPRFSGLQFPNYSSELNVNALELDDSALYLCASSPTGGQETQYFGPGTRLLVL.

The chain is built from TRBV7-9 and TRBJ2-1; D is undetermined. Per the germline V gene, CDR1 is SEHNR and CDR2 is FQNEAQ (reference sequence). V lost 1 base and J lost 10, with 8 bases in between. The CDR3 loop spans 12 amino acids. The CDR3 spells CASSLVAGEQFF. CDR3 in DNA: TGTGCCAGCAGCTTAGTGGCCGGGGAGCAGTTCTTC. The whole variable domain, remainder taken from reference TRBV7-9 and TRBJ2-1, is DTGVSQNPRHKITKRGQNVTFRCDPISEHNRLYWYRQTLGQGPEFLTYFQNEAQLEKSRLLSDRFSAERPKGSFSTLEIQRTEQGDSAMYLCASSLVAGEQFFGPGTRLTVL.

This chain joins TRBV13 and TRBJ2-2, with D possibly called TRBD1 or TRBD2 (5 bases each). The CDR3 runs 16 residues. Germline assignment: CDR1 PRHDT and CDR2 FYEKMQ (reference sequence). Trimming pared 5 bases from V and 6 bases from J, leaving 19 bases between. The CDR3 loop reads CASSPEVGGRAGELFF. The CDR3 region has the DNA TGTGCCAGCAGCCCGGAGGTTGGGGGTAGAGCCGGGGAGCTGTTTTTT.

This chain's CDR3 is CASSYGLTRKTYGYTF. In DNA, the CDR3 is TGTGCCAGCAGCTACGGACTGACCCGAAAGACCTATGGCTACACCTTC. The rearrangement joins TRBV7-8 to TRBJ1-2, with D uncertain. V shed 4 bases and J shed 4 bases, with 19 bases lying between them. Germline V gene data show CDR1 as SGHVS and CDR2 as FQNEAQ. The CDR3 runs 16 residues.

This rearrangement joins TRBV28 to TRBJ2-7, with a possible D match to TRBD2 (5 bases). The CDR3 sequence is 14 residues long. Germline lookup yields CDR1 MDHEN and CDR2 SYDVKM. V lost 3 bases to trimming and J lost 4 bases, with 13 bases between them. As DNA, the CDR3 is TGTGCCAGCAGTTTCGGAGGCCTCGGATACGAGCAGTACTTC. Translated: CASSFGGLGYEQYF.